The next 22 T cell receptor beta chains were all read from a single sample in a study of blood T cell repertoires in COVID-19. Profiled with immunoSEQ multiplex PCR; TCRdb holds only in-frame clones, not every one. The data contain about 140,000 clones, roughly 80% of them singletons. The source material was peripheral blood. The receptor source for this set is a man between 65 and 85 years old who had recovered from COVID-19.

The rearrangement links TRBV27 to TRBJ2-3; D call uncertain. The germline V and J ends were trimmed by 6 bases and 2 bases, with 9 bases remaining between them. Germline values: CDR1 MNHEY, CDR2 SMNVEV (reference sequence). The length of the CDR3 is 13 residues. The CDR3 here is CASRFPSTDTQYF. The CDR3 bases are TGTGCCAGCAGGTTCCCATCCACAGATACGCAGTATTTT.

The chain uses TRBV30 and TRBJ2-5; a weak D match, TRBD2 (6 bases). With 1 base removed from V and 9 bases from J, the gap between germline ends came to 21 bases. The length of the CDR3 is 15 residues. Germline lookup yields CDR1 GTSNPN and CDR2 SVGIG (reference sequence). CDR3 bases: TGTGCCTGGAGTGCTAGCGTTCCTTCGAGAGGGTCCCAGTACTTC. Protein product: CAWSASVPSRGSQYF.

J is TRBJ2-7 and V is TRBV6-6; D is ambiguous. CDR3 length equals 13 residues. Germline assignment: CDR1 MNHNY and CDR2 SVGAGI (reference sequence). Trimming stripped 5 bases from V and 3 bases from J, with 11 bases between. The CDR3, as DNA: TGTGCCAGCAGTCGAGGAACTAACTACGAGCAGTACTTC. Amino acids: CASSRGTNYEQYF.

This clone was seen repeatedly, ten times or more. This chain connects TRBV10-1 to TRBJ2-1, with D tentatively TRBD2 (6 bases). The CDR3 consists of 19 residues. V was shortened by 4 bases and J by 7 bases, with 29 bases between the two germline ends. CDR1 is WNHNN and CDR2 is SYGVQD in the germline V gene (reference sequence). For the CDR3, the DNA is TGCGCCAGCAGTGCCGGGGACTTCCGATCCCGGTTGGGGTGGAATGAGCAGTTCTTC. Amino acid sequence: CASSAGDFRSRLGWNEQFF.

This clone was observed a single time. The chain uses TRBV6-6 and TRBJ2-1, with TRBD2 matching over 15 bases. The length of the CDR3 is 18 residues. Trimming cost V 6 bases and J 7 bases; bases outside gene matches: 13. Germline V gives CDR1 MNHNY, CDR2 SVGAGI (reference sequence). CDR3: CASSRLRPGLAGGNEQFF. CDR3 sequence (DNA): TGTGCCAGCAGCCGACTGCGCCCGGGACTAGCGGGAGGAAATGAGCAGTTCTTC.

The chain employs TRBV30 and TRBJ2-7, with D tentatively TRBD1 (6 bases). This CDR3 spans 13 amino acids. Germline V gives CDR1 GTSNPN, CDR2 SVGIG (reference sequence). Trimming left V 3 bases short and J 6 bases short, with 15 bases between. The CDR3 is CAWSTGYSSEQYF. The CDR3, as DNA: TGTGCCTGGAGCACAGGGTACAGTTCCGAGCAGTACTTC.

As regards this clone: The conserved phenylalanine or tryptophan is not found at the CDR3 terminus, so this likely reflects a read error. The DNA is omitted, as the CDR3 cannot be located on it reliably, and the CDR3 follows TCRdb's listing. The rearrangement uses TRBV2 and TRBJ1-4. Germline-derived CDR1 and CDR2 are SNHLY and FYNNEI. The CDR3 spans 12 amino acids, including both terminal residues. The CDR3 reads CASSESLGGFFC.

This clone was detected only once. One end of the junction fails to match germline, which may point to a read error. The V call is TRBV6-2 or TRBV6-3, the J call TRBJ2-1; a weak D match, TRBD1 (6 bases). Germline lookup yields CDR1 MNHEY and CDR2 SVGEGT. The CDR3 length is 15 residues. CDR3 DNA: TGTGCCAGCAGCGACGCACTAGGTAAAGGGGGAAGAGAGGTCTTC. Translated: CASSDALGKGGREVF.

This chain joins TRBV2 and TRBJ2-5; weak D call: TRBD2 (5 bases). The germline CDR1 and CDR2 sequences are SNHLY and FYNNEI. The ends were cut back, 7 bases at V and 4 bases at J, with 19 bases in the middle. The CDR3 covers 15 residues. The CDR3 spells CASILRVALAETQYF. DNA for the CDR3: TGTGCCAGCATTTTGAGGGTGGCTTTAGCAGAGACCCAGTACTTC.

V gene TRBV7-9 combines with J gene TRBJ2-7; D is ambiguous. With 4 bases removed from V and 2 bases from J, the gap between germline ends came to 9 bases. CDR3 size: 13 residues. Germline CDR1 is SEHNR and CDR2 is FQNEAQ (reference sequence). CDR3 protein: CASSSPSAYEQYF. The CDR3 nucleotides are TGTGCCAGCAGCTCCCCCAGTGCCTACGAGCAGTACTTC.

This chain joins TRBV29-1 and TRBJ2-5, with a tentative D call TRBD1 (6 bases). The V end lost 7 bases, the J end lost 1 base, and 25 bases lay between the germline ends. This CDR3 region has 17 residues. Germline lookup yields CDR1 SQVTM and CDR2 ANQGSEA. CDR3 residues: CSATTPAGTTVQETQYF. The CDR3 DNA reads as TGCAGCGCAACCACTCCAGCCGGGACAACCGTCCAAGAGACCCAGTACTTC.

This clone was found a few times. The gene calls are TRBV20-1 and TRBJ2-1, with TRBD2 matching over 11 bases. The V segment lost 3 bases and the J segment 7 bases; nucleotides outside the gene matches: 5. CDR1 DFQATT and CDR2 SNEGSKA come from the germline V gene (reference sequence). The CDR3 runs to 14 residues. The CDR3 DNA follows: TGCAGTGCTAGTAGACTAGCGGGAAAGAATGAGCAGTTCTTC. Residues: CSASRLAGKNEQFF.

V and J are TRBV10-3 and TRBJ2-1; a possible D gene is TRBD1 (6 bases). CDR1 and CDR2 from the germline V gene are ENHRY and SYGVKD. The V end lost 5 bases, the J end lost 4 bases, and 9 bases lay between the germline ends. The length of the CDR3 is 13 residues. DNA for the CDR3: TGTGCCATCAGTTTAACAGGGTACAATGAGCAGTTCTTC. Its translation: CAISLTGYNEQFF.

The chain uses TRBV7-9 and TRBJ2-5, with a tentative D call TRBD2 (5 bases). Germline V gives CDR1 SEHNR, CDR2 FQNEAQ (reference sequence). The V end was cut by 8 bases, the J end by 0 bases, with 7 bases between. The CDR3 has 12 amino acids. CDR3 residues: CASQDYQETQYF. The DNA for the CDR3 is TGTGCCAGCCAGGACTACCAAGAGACCCAGTACTTC.

This clone has a single count. The gene calls are TRBV7-2 and TRBJ2-3; 7 bases fit TRBD1. The CDR3 has 17 residues. CDR1 is SGHTA, CDR2 FQGNSA, per germline. V shed 4 bases and J 2 bases; nucleotides not matched to a gene: 12. The CDR3 here is CASSSGDGTDYTDTQYF. The CDR3 DNA reads as TGTGCCAGCAGCTCAGGGGACGGGACAGACTACACAGATACGCAGTATTTT.

V gene TRBV5-1 combines with J gene TRBJ2-5; 8 bases are a match to TRBD1. Trimming cost V 2 bases and J 0 bases; bases outside gene matches: 12. The germline CDR1 and CDR2 sequences are SGHRS and YFSETQ. The CDR3 consists of 18 residues. Written as DNA, the CDR3 is TGCGCCAGCAGCTTTGGGGCAGGGGGCTTGGAGTACCAAGAGACCCAGTACTTC. Translation: CASSFGAGGLEYQETQYF.

The chain uses TRBV1 and TRBJ2-7; TRBD2, as called in the table, went unchecked against the DNA. TRBV1 is shown as a pseudogene. This CDR3 contains 11 residues. In DNA, the CDR3 is TGCACCAGCCGGTATCACTACGAGCAGTACTTC. Translation: CTSRYHYEQYF.

This chain connects TRBV7-3 to TRBJ2-1; 12 bases match TRBD2. CDR3 length: 17 amino acids. The junction had 14 bases not matched to a gene; V was cut back by 5 bases and J by 9 bases. The germline V gene has CDR1 SGHTA and CDR2 FQGTGA. The CDR3 DNA reads TGTGCCAGCAGCCGCGGACTAGCGGGGAGTACACTGTCTGAGCAGTTCTTC. This encodes CASSRGLAGSTLSEQFF. Using reference TRBV7-3 and TRBJ2-1 for the parts outside the CDR3, the full variable domain is GAGVSQTPSNKVTEKGKYVELRCDPISGHTALYWYRQSLGQGPEFLIYFQGTGAADDSGLPNDRFFAVRPEGSVSTLKIQRTERGDSAVYLCASSRGLAGSTLSEQFFGPGTRLTVL.

The chain recombines TRBV6-5 with TRBJ2-2; the match to TRBD1 covers 9 bases. The germline V gene encodes CDR1 MNHEY and CDR2 SVGAGI. V gave up 7 bases and J gave up 5 bases; unmatched junction bases: 5. There are 14 residues in the CDR3. CDR3 in amino acids: CASIRQGGTGELFF. The CDR3 DNA reads as TGTGCCAGCATCCGACAGGGGGGGACCGGGGAGCTGTTTTTT.

The chain combines TRBV6-5 with TRBJ2-1; TRBD2 aligns across 12 bases. CDR3 length: 14 residues. The V and J ends lost 6 bases and 9 bases, in that order; junction bases with no gene match: 6. The germline CDR1 and CDR2 sequences are MNHEY and SVGAGI. CDR3 nucleotides: TGTGCCAGCAGCAGACTAGCGGGAGTTGGTGAGCAGTTCTTC. Translation: CASSRLAGVGEQFF.

The chain has TRBV15 and TRBJ2-2, with 10 bases lining up with TRBD1. J gave up 6 bases and V 2 bases, and 3 bases lay outside the gene matches. The CDR3 loop spans 15 amino acids. Germline V gene data show CDR1 as LNHNV and CDR2 as YYDKDF (reference sequence). The CDR3 DNA follows: TGTGCCACCAGCAGACCCGGACAGGGGGCCGGGGAGCTGTTTTTT. The encoded protein is CATSRPGQGAGELFF.

The chain is built from TRBV30 and TRBJ2-1; 8 bases match TRBD1. V was pared by 5 bases and J by 5 bases, with 8 bases of the junction left unmatched. Germline CDR1 reads GTSNPN; CDR2 reads SVGIG (reference sequence). This CDR3 spans 14 amino acids. The CDR3 loop is CAWGAGTGDNEQFF. CDR3 nucleotide sequence: TGTGCCTGGGGCGCTGGGACAGGAGACAATGAGCAGTTCTTC.